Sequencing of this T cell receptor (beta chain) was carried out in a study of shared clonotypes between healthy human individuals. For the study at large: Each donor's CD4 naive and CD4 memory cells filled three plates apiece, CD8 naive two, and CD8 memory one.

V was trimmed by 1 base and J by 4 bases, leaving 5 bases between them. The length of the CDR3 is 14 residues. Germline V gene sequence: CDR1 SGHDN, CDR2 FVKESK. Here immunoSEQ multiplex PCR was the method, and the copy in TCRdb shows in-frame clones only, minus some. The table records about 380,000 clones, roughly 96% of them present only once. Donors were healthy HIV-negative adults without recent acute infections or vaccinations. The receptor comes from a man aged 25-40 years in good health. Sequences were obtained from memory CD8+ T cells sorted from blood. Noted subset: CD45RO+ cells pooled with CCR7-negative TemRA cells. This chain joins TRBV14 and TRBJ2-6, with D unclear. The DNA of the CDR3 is TGTGCCAGCAGCCAAGGAGGAGGGGCCAACGTCCTGACTTTC. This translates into CASSQGGGANVLTF.